This T cell receptor (beta chain) was sequenced during a study of blood T cell repertoires in COVID-19. Study summary: The samples span acute and convalescent COVID-19 from the United States, Italy and Spain. The cDNA or gDNA used as material had been derived from T cells, B-cell-depleted T cells, or PBMCs.

The CDR3 extends over 14 amino acids. With 3 bases removed from V and 10 bases from J, the gap between germline ends came to 13 bases. Germline loops: CDR1 MDHEN, CDR2 SYDVKM. Under the authors' procedure: Researchers report that nucleated cell counts were estimated from reference gene primer amplification. TCRdb's table, derived via immunoSEQ multiplex PCR, lists solely in-frame clones and lacks some. Clone size and V and J calls were adopted from that table, with D and trimming inferred from the DNA. Of around 99,000 clones detected, 60% to 85% appear once; the ten largest clones hold about a sixth. This clone was counted once.

The sequence derives from a woman at least 80 years old with active or convalescent COVID-19. Sequencing was done on a sample of peripheral blood. This chain joins TRBV28 and TRBJ1-6; tentatively, D is TRBD1 (6 bases). The CDR3 reads CASSLGAGPSPLHF. Written as DNA, the CDR3 is TGTGCCAGCAGTTTGGGGGCAGGGCCATCACCCCTCCACTTT.